What follows describes a single T cell receptor (beta chain). Antigen: not known. The sample originates from a study of T cells after yellow fever vaccination. CDR3 size: 13 residues. Germline loops: CDR1 SGHTA, CDR2 FQGTGA. V lost 5 bases to trimming and J lost 1 base, with 5 bases between them. Notes on the study in general: CD4 and CD8 compartments shared a small share of clonotypes, likely from convergent recombination.

5'RACE template switching added a universal primer site and UMIs to TCR cDNA. TCRdb re-called the 5' RACE reads through MiXCR, storing one row per CDR3 protein. There are roughly 500,000 distinct CDR3 sequences in the sample; roughly 21% occur only once, and 13% to 15% lies in the top ten. The chain is built from TRBV7-3 and TRBJ2-2, with D hard to call. Material: PBMCs, obtained 15 days after the yellow fever booster vaccination. This TCR was sampled from a man aged 30 to 39 who received the YFV17D yellow fever vaccine. The CDR3 DNA reads TGTGCCAGCAGCCGCGGGAACACCGGGGAGCTGTTTTTT. As protein: CASSRGNTGELFF. Drawing the rest from reference TRBV7-3 and TRBJ2-2, the complete variable domain is GAGVSQTPSNKVTEKGKYVELRCDPISGHTALYWYRQSLGQGPEFLIYFQGTGAADDSGLPNDRFFAVRPEGSVSTLKIQRTERGDSAVYLCASSRGNTGELFFGEGSRLTVL.